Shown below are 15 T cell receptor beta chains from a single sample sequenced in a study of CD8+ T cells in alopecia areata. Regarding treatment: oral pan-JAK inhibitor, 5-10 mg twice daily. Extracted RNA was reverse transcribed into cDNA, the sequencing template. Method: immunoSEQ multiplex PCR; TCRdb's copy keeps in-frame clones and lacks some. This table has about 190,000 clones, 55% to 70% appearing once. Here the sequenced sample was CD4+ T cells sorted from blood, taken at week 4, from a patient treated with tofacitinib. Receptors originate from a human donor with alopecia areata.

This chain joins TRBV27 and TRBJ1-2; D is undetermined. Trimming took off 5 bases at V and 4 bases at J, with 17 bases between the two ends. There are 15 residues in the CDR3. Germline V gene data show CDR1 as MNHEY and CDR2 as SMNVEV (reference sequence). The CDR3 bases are TGTGCCAGCAGTCCCCTTTTACGGGGTGTCTATGGCTACACCTTC. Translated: CASSPLLRGVYGYTF.

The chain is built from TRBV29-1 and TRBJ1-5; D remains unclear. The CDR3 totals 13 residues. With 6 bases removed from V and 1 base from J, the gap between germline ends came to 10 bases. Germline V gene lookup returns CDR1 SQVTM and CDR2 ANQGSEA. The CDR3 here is CSVAVGSNQPQHF. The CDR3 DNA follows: TGCAGCGTGGCAGTGGGGAGCAATCAGCCCCAGCATTTT.

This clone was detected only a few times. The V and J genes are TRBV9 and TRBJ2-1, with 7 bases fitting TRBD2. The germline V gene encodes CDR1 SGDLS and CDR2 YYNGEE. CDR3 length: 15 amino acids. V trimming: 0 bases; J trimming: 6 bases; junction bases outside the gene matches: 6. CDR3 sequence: CASSVGASGVNEQFF. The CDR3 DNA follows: TGTGCCAGCAGCGTAGGGGCTAGCGGTGTCAATGAGCAGTTCTTC.

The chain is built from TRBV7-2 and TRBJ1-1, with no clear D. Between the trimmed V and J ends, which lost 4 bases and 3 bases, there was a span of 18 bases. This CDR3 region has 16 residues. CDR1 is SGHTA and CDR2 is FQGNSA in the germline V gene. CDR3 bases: TGTGCCAGCAGCTCTGGACTGCCGCCATTTCACACTGAAGCTTTCTTT. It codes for CASSSGLPPFHTEAFF.

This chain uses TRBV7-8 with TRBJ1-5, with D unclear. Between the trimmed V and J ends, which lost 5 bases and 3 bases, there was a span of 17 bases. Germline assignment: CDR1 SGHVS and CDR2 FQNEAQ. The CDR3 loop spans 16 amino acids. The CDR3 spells CASSLFSGAINQPQHF. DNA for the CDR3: TGTGCCAGCAGCCTATTCAGTGGAGCGATCAATCAGCCCCAGCATTTT.

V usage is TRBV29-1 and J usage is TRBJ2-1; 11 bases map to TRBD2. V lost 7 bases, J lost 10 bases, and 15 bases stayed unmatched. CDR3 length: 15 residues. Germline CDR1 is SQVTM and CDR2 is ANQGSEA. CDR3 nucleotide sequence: TGCAGCGCATGTCCCCTAGCGGGAGGTGAAGGGGAGCAGTTCTTC. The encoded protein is CSACPLAGGEGEQFF.

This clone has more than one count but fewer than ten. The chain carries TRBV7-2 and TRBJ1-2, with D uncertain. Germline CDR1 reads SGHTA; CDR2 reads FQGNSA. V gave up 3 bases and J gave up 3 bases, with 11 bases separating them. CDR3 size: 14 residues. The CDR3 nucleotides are TGTGCCAGCAGCTTGAGGTCGCAGGACTATGGCTACACCTTC. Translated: CASSLRSQDYGYTF. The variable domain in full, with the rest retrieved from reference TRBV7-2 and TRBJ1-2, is GAGVSQSPSNKVTEKGKDVELRCDPISGHTALYWYRQSLGQGLEFLIYFQGNSAPDKSGLPSDRFSAERTGGSVSTLTIQRTQQEDSAVYLCASSLRSQDYGYTFGSGTRLTVV.

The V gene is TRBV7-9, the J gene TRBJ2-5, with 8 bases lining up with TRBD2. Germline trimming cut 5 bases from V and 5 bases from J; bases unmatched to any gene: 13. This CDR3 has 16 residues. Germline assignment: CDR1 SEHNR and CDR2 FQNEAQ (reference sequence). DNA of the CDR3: TGTGCCAGCAGCCCTCGGGGGGCGGGAGGTATCGAGACCCAGTACTTC. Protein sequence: CASSPRGAGGIETQYF. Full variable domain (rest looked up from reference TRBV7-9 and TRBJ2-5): DTGVSQNPRHKITKRGQNVTFRCDPISEHNRLYWYRQTLGQGPEFLTYFQNEAQLEKSRLLSDRFSAERPKGSFSTLEIQRTEQGDSAMYLCASSPRGAGGIETQYFGPGTRLLVL.

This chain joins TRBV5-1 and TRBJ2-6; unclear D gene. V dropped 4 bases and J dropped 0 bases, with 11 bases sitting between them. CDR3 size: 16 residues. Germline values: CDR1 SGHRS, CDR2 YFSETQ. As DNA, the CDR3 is TGCGCCAGCAGCCTTTCTTTCAGCTCTGGGGCCAACGTCCTGACTTTC. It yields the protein CASSLSFSSGANVLTF.

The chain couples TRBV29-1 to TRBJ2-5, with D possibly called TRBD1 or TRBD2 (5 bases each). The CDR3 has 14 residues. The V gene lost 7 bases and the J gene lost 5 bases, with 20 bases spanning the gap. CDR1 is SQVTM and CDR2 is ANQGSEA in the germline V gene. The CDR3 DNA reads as TGCAGCGGACGCCGGGACGTCGCGTGGGAGACCCAGTACTTC. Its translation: CSGRRDVAWETQYF.

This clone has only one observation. The CDR3 bases are TGTGCCAGCAGCTCCCCAGGACTAGCGAACTACGAGCAGTACTTC. Its protein product is CASSSPGLANYEQYF. This chain links TRBV11-2 with TRBJ2-7, with 9 bases identical to TRBD2. The V and J ends lost 4 bases and 3 bases, in that order; junction bases with no gene match: 7. Germline CDR1 and CDR2: SGHAT and FQNNGV. CDR3 size: 15 residues. Supplemented by reference TRBV11-2 and TRBJ2-7, the full variable domain reads EAGVAQSPRYKIIEKRQSVAFWCNPISGHATLYWYQQILGQGPKLLIQFQNNGVVDDSQLPKDRFSAERLKGVDSTLKIQPAKLEDSAVYLCASSSPGLANYEQYFGPGTRLTVT.

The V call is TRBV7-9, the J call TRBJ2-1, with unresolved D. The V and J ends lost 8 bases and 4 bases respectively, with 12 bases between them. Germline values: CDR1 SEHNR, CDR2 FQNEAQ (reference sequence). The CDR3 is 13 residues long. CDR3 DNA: TGTGCCAGCGGGCCTCGGACGTACAATGAGCAGTTCTTC. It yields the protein CASGPRTYNEQFF.

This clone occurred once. The CDR3 here is CASSLGLAEGNEQFF. CDR3 bases: TGTGCCAGCAGCTTAGGACTAGCGGAGGGCAATGAGCAGTTCTTC. This chain connects TRBV7-8 to TRBJ2-1; 9 bases are a match to TRBD2. The CDR3 runs to 15 residues. V shed 1 base, J shed 6 bases, and the junction held 4 bases outside the gene matches. Germline CDR1 reads SGHVS; CDR2 reads FQNEAQ.

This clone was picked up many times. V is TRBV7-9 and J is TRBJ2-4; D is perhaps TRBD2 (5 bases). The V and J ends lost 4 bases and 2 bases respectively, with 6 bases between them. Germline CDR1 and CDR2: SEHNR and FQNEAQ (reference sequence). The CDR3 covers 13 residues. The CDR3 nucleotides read TGTGCCAGCAGCTCCGGGACCAAAAACATTCAGTACTTC. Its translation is CASSSGTKNIQYF.

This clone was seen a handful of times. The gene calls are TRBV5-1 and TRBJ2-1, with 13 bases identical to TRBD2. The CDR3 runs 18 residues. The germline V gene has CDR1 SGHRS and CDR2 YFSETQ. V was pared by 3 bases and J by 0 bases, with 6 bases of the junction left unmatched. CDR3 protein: CASSSPLAGGASYNEQFF. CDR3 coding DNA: TGCGCCAGCAGCTCGCCACTAGCGGGAGGGGCCTCCTACAATGAGCAGTTCTTC. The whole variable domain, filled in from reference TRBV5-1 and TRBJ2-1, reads KAGVTQTPRYLIKTRGQQVTLSCSPISGHRSVSWYQQTPGQGLQFLFEYFSETQRNKGNFPGRFSGRQFSNSRSEMNVSTLELGDSALYLCASSSPLAGGASYNEQFFGPGTRLTVL.